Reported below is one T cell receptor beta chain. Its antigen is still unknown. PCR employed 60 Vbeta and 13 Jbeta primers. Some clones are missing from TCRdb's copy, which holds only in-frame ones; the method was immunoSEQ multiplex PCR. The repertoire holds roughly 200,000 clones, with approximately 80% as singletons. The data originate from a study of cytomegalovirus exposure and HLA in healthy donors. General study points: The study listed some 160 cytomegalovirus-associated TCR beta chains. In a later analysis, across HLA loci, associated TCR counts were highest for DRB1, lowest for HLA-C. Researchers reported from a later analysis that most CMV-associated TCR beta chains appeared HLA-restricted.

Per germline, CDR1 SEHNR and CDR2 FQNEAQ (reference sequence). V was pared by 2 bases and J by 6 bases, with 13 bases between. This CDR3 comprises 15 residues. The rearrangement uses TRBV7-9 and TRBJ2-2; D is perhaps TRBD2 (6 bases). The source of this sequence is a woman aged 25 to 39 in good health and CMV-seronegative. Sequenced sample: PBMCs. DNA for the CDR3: TGTGCCAGCAGCTTAAATTCCCCGGGGGCCGGGGAGCTGTTTTTT. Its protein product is CASSLNSPGAGELFF. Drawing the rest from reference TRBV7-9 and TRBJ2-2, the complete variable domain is DTGVSQNPRHKITKRGQNVTFRCDPISEHNRLYWYRQTLGQGPEFLTYFQNEAQLEKSRLLSDRFSAERPKGSFSTLEIQRTEQGDSAMYLCASSLNSPGAGELFFGEGSRLTVL.